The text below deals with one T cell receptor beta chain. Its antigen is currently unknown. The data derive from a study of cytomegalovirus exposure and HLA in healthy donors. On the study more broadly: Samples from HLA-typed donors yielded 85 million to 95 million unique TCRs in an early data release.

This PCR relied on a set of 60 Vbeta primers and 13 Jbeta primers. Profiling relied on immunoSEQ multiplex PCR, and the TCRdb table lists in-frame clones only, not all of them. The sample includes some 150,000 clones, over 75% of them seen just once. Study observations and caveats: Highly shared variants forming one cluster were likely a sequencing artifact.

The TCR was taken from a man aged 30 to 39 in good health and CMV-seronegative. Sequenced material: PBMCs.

CDR3 sequence: CASSVTVSYEQYF. For the CDR3, the DNA is TGTGCCAGCAGTGTGACAGTCTCCTACGAGCAGTACTTC. The chain is built from TRBV6-1 and TRBJ2-7; tentatively, D is TRBD1 (5 bases). Trimming left V 4 bases short and J 0 bases short, with 7 bases between. Per the germline V gene, CDR1 is MNHNS and CDR2 is SASEGT. The CDR3 is made up of 13 amino acids.